This T cell receptor (beta chain) derives from a study of T cells expressing NK-cell markers. TCRdb re-called the 5' RACE reads and shows each CDR3 protein once, DNA omitted. There are some 600,000 distinct CDR3 sequences in the sample, with around 3.3% held by the top ten. The sample comprised blood T cells: a sorted CD56 or NKG2C T cell subset, CD4+ or CD8+ T cells, or bulk PBMC T cells (not recorded which). This receptor was obtained from a man aged 18 to 30 in good health.

CDR3 in amino acids: CASSPRPLAGVETQYF. The chain is built from TRBV27 and TRBJ2-5; TCRdb returns TRBD2, unconfirmable since there is no DNA. The germline CDR1 and CDR2 sequences are MNHEY and SMNVEV (reference sequence). The CDR3 contains 16 residues.